Listed here are 30 T cell receptor beta chains from one sample, sequenced in a study of T cell responses to AZD1222 COVID-19 vaccine. Clones were read by immunoSEQ multiplex PCR, and TCRdb kept only the in-frame ones, dropping some. The sample carries some 120,000 clones, 75% to 90% recorded once. The material sequenced was peripheral blood, taken on day 0 of AZD1222 vaccination. These receptors all stem from an adult in good health.

J is TRBJ2-7 and V is TRBV30, with a tentative D call TRBD2 (7 bases). The V gene's germline CDR1 is GTSNPN and CDR2 SVGIG (reference sequence). The V and J ends lost 5 bases and 5 bases respectively, with 22 bases between them. CDR3 length: 15 amino acids. The chain's CDR3 is CAWGRGGPFFDEQYF. The CDR3, as DNA: TGTGCCTGGGGGAGGGGGGGGCCTTTTTTCGACGAGCAGTACTTC. The full variable domain, rest sourced from reference TRBV30 and TRBJ2-7, is SQTIHQWPATLVQPVGSPLSLECTVEGTSNPNLYWYRQAAGRGLQLLFYSVGIGQISSEVPQNLSASRPQDRQFILSSKKLLLSDSGFYLCAWGRGGPFFDEQYFGPGTRLTVT.

This clone has only one observation. This CDR3 is CASSFAGGANNEQFF. The CDR3 DNA sequence: TGTGCCAGCAGCTTCGCGGGGGGGGCTAATAATGAGCAGTTCTTC. The chain recombines TRBV7-8 with TRBJ2-1, with TRBD2 matching over 9 bases. The CDR3 contains 15 residues. With V trimmed by 3 bases and J by 7 bases, 7 bases remained unmatched. Germline values: CDR1 SGHVS, CDR2 FQNEAQ.

The rearrangement uses TRBV12-3 or TRBV12-4 and TRBJ2-3; the D gene could be TRBD1 or TRBD2 (5 bases each). The CDR3 contains 13 residues. V was cut by 3 bases and J by 4 bases, with 8 bases left in between. DNA of the CDR3: TGTGCCAGCAGTTTTGGGGGAGCAGATACGCAGTATTTT. As protein: CASSFGGADTQYF.

In its sample, this clone was seen once. The V and J genes are TRBV6-5 and TRBJ2-1; D uncertain. The CDR3 consists of 16 residues. The V end was cut by 0 bases, the J end by 0 bases, with 9 bases between. Germline V gene sequence: CDR1 MNHEY, CDR2 SVGAGI. The CDR3 nucleotides are TGTGCCAGCAGTTACTCAGGTGGAAACTCCTACAATGAGCAGTTCTTC. It translates to CASSYSGGNSYNEQFF.

The chain has TRBV4-1 and TRBJ2-1, with TRBD2 matching 9 bases. From germline, CDR1 is MGHRA and CDR2 YSYEKL. The CDR3 length is 16 residues. The V and J ends lost 0 bases and 7 bases, in that order; junction bases with no gene match: 7. The DNA for the CDR3 is TGCGCCAGCAGCCAAGAGGGAGCGGGGGGTCATAATGAGCAGTTCTTC. The encoded protein is CASSQEGAGGHNEQFF.

This clone was recorded a few times. This CDR3 reads CASSLGLTNTEAFF. Written as DNA, the CDR3 is TGTGCCAGCAGCTTGGGCCTGACAAACACTGAAGCTTTCTTT. This sequence joins TRBV5-4 and TRBJ1-1; D not resolved. The V end was cut by 0 bases, the J end by 2 bases, with 8 bases between. Germline V lookup: CDR1 SGHNT, CDR2 YYREEE (reference sequence). CDR3 size: 14 residues.

The V gene is TRBV7-8, the J gene TRBJ2-3; 9 nucleotides agree with TRBD2. V gave up 3 bases and J gave up 1 base; unmatched junction bases: 2. Germline V lookup: CDR1 SGHVS, CDR2 FQNEAQ. This CDR3 is built from 15 residues. CDR3 residues: CASSFIAGGTDTQYF. The CDR3 bases are TGTGCCAGCAGCTTTATAGCGGGGGGCACAGATACGCAGTATTTT.

This clone was observed a single time. CDR3 DNA sequence: TGTGCCAGCGGGACAGTGAACACTGAAGCTTTCTTT. This translates into CASGTVNTEAFF. This chain connects TRBV27 to TRBJ1-1, with 7 bases that match TRBD1. Trimming took 8 bases from V and 0 from J; bases not matched to a gene: 0. The CDR3 is made up of 12 amino acids. The germline CDR1 and CDR2 sequences are MNHEY and SMNVEV (reference sequence).

The V gene is TRBV28, the J gene TRBJ2-1, with D perhaps assigned TRBD1 or TRBD2 (6 bases each). This CDR3 is built from 14 residues. Trimming stripped 7 bases from V and 2 bases from J, with 12 bases between. CDR1 is MDHEN and CDR2 is SYDVKM in the germline V gene. CDR3 residues: CASKLGGPYNEQFF. CDR3 bases: TGTGCCAGCAAGCTAGGGGGGCCCTACAATGAGCAGTTCTTC. Complete variable domain (other parts from reference TRBV28 and TRBJ2-1): DVKVTQSSRYLVKRTGEKVFLECVQDMDHENMFWYRQDPGLGLRLIYFSYDVKMKEKGDIPEGYSVSREKKERFSLILESASTNQTSMYLCASKLGGPYNEQFFGPGTRLTVL.

The chain employs TRBV2 and TRBJ2-2; D gene unclear. Germline V gene data show CDR1 as SNHLY and CDR2 as FYNNEI. Trimming removed 6 bases from V and 3 bases from J, with 11 bases in between. This CDR3 comprises 14 residues. The CDR3 loop is CASRPSAYTGELFF. The CDR3 DNA follows: TGTGCCAGCAGGCCCTCAGCCTACACCGGGGAGCTGTTTTTT.

This chain uses TRBV5-4 with TRBJ2-2; D gene uncertain. Deletions cut 0 bases from V and 4 bases from J, with 4 bases between. This CDR3 has 13 residues. In germline, CDR1 is SGHNT, CDR2 YYREEE (reference sequence). CDR3 sequence reads: CASSLDLTGELFF. The CDR3 DNA reads TGTGCCAGCAGCTTGGACCTCACCGGGGAGCTGTTTTTT. The complete variable domain, with remaining parts taken from reference TRBV5-4 and TRBJ2-2, reads ETGVTQSPTHLIKTRGQQVTLRCSSQSGHNTVSWYQQALGQGPQFIFQYYREEENGRGNFPPRFSGLQFPNYSSELNVNALELDDSALYLCASSLDLTGELFFGEGSRLTVL.

The J gene is TRBJ2-5, the V gene TRBV7-2; a possible D gene is TRBD1 (5 bases). V lost 5 bases and J 4 bases, leaving 17 bases between the germline ends. The CDR3 loop spans 15 amino acids. Germline V gene sequence: CDR1 SGHTA, CDR2 FQGNSA. CDR3 in amino acids: CASSVQGSTGETQYF. CDR3 coding DNA: TGTGCCAGCAGCGTCCAGGGCAGCACCGGAGAGACCCAGTACTTC.

The rearrangement links TRBV2 to TRBJ2-3; D is unresolved. Germline-derived CDR1 and CDR2 are SNHLY and FYNNEI. V dropped 0 bases and J dropped 2 bases, with 9 bases sitting between them. The CDR3 consists of 15 residues. The CDR3 region is CASSEAPHPTDTQYF. The CDR3 DNA is TGTGCCAGCAGTGAAGCGCCCCACCCCACAGATACGCAGTATTTT.

The chain links TRBV14 to TRBJ2-5, with D maybe TRBD2 (5 bases). This CDR3 is 12 amino acids long. V was clipped by 3 bases and J by 4 bases, with 6 bases between them. Germline V lookup: CDR1 SGHDN, CDR2 FVKESK. The CDR3 is CASSQGRETQYF. The CDR3 coding sequence is TGTGCCAGCAGCCAGGGGAGAGAGACCCAGTACTTC.

This chain links TRBV5-6 with TRBJ1-5, with D possibly TRBD1 on 5 matching bases. The CDR3 covers 17 residues. V was clipped by 0 bases and J by 9 bases, with 22 bases between them. Germline V gene lookup returns CDR1 SGHDT and CDR2 YYEEEE. The CDR3 is CASSLGGARQVGRPQHF. The CDR3 DNA sequence: TGTGCCAGCAGCTTGGGTGGGGCGAGGCAGGTGGGGCGGCCCCAGCATTTT.

This clone was recorded once. V and J are TRBV18 and TRBJ2-1; a possible D gene is TRBD2 (6 bases). Germline assignment: CDR1 KGHSH and CDR2 LQKENI. Between the trimmed V and J ends, which lost 5 bases and 8 bases, there was a span of 16 bases. CDR3 length: 14 residues. The CDR3 DNA sequence: TGTGCCAGCTCAATCGGGGGTAAAGGGTATGAGCAGTTCTTC. As protein: CASSIGGKGYEQFF. The complete variable domain, with remaining parts taken from reference TRBV18 and TRBJ2-1, reads NAGVMQNPRHLVRRRGQEARLRCSPMKGHSHVYWYRQLPEEGLKFMVYLQKENIIDESGMPKERFSAEFPKEGPSILRIQQVVRGDSAAYFCASSIGGKGYEQFFGPGTRLTVL.

As concerns this clone: At one of its ends the junction is not consistent with the germline gene, which may arise from a read error. The chain recombines TRBV10-3 with TRBJ2-7; D is tentatively TRBD1 or TRBD2 (7 bases each). Germline CDR1 and CDR2: ENHRY and SYGVKD. The CDR3 consists of 12 residues. CDR3 protein: CAISLSGDSEFF. Written as DNA, the CDR3 is TGTGCCATCAGTCTAAGCGGGGACAGTGAATTCTTC.

V is TRBV7-8 and J is TRBJ2-7; perhaps TRBD2 as D (6 bases). This CDR3 is built from 17 residues. Trimming cost V 2 bases and J 2 bases, with 19 bases left between them. Germline CDR1 and CDR2: SGHVS and FQNEAQ. The CDR3, as DNA: TGTGCCAGCAGCTTAAACGTCGGGGCGGGGACGACCTACGAGCAGTACTTC. Amino acid sequence: CASSLNVGAGTTYEQYF.

V gene TRBV6-5 combines with J gene TRBJ2-3; the D gene could be TRBD1 or TRBD2 (5 bases each). Germline V gene lookup returns CDR1 MNHEY and CDR2 SVGAGI. This CDR3 spans 15 amino acids. V was trimmed by 3 bases and J by 1 base, leaving 11 bases between them. This CDR3 reads CASSYGGLGTDTQYF. In nucleotides, the CDR3 is TGTGCCAGCAGTTATGGGGGATTGGGCACAGATACGCAGTATTTT.

The chain is built from TRBV11-2 and TRBJ1-5; TRBD1 is a possible D gene (5 bases). The CDR3 runs 17 residues. V was shortened by 5 bases and J by 1 base, with 18 bases between the two germline ends. CDR1 is SGHAT, CDR2 FQNNGV, per germline. CDR3 sequence reads: CASSRSGGGRSNQPQHF. CDR3 in DNA: TGTGCCAGCAGCAGAAGCGGGGGGGGAAGGAGCAATCAGCCCCAGCATTTT.

V is TRBV7-9 and J is TRBJ2-1, with a possible D match to TRBD1 (5 bases). Germline CDR1 SEHNR, CDR2 FQNEAQ (reference sequence). The CDR3 runs 14 residues. V was shortened by 1 base and J by 3 bases, with 7 bases between the two germline ends. In nucleotides, the CDR3 is TGTGCCAGCAGCTTAGAGACAGTCTACAATGAGCAGTTCTTC. This translates into CASSLETVYNEQFF.

The chain carries TRBV6-5 and TRBJ1-1, with TRBD1 as a possible D gene (6 bases). Trimming removed 5 bases at V and 4 bases at J, with 11 bases between. The germline CDR1 and CDR2 sequences are MNHEY and SVGAGI. The CDR3 runs 13 residues. The CDR3 nucleotides read TGTGCCAGCAGTCGGGGGCAAAGCACTGAAGCTTTCTTT. It is translated as CASSRGQSTEAFF.

The chain joins TRBV12-3 or TRBV12-4 to TRBJ1-3; D uncertain. V was clipped by 2 bases and J by 8 bases, with 7 bases between them. This CDR3 comprises 12 residues. CDR3 sequence reads: CASSLKWDTIYF. CDR3 coding DNA: TGTGCCAGCAGTTTAAAGTGGGACACCATATATTTT.

The rearrangement uses TRBV6-5 and TRBJ2-7; the D gene is possibly TRBD2 (5 bases). The V end was cut by 6 bases, the J end by 3 bases, with 6 bases between. The CDR3 runs 11 residues. Germline CDR1 and CDR2: MNHEY and SVGAGI. As DNA, the CDR3 is TGTGCCAGCAGGGGAGTCTACGAGCAGTACTTC. Translating gives CASRGVYEQYF.

This chain uses TRBV15 with TRBJ2-1, with 10 positions matching TRBD2. Germline V gene sequence: CDR1 LNHNV, CDR2 YYDKDF (reference sequence). The CDR3 totals 16 residues. V lost 6 bases and J lost 0; bases outside the gene matches: 5. CDR3 nucleotides: TGTGCCACCAGGCCACTAGCGGGGCCCTCCTACAATGAGCAGTTCTTC. It codes for CATRPLAGPSYNEQFF.

The chain recombines TRBV4-2 with TRBJ1-4; 8 bases fit TRBD1. The CDR3 is 14 residues long. Germline CDR1 LGHNA, CDR2 YNFKEQ. V lost 2 bases to trimming and J lost 12 bases; unmatched junction nucleotides: 8. The CDR3 protein is CASSQRDRPGELFF. The DNA of the CDR3 is TGTGCCAGCAGCCAACGGGACAGGCCAGGGGAACTGTTTTTT.

The chain uses TRBV24-1 and TRBJ1-5; 7 positions match TRBD1. The CDR3 sequence is 16 residues long. Germline V gives CDR1 KGHDR, CDR2 SFDVKD. Trimming at V came to 2 bases and at J to 3 bases, leaving 6 bases not matched to a gene. CDR3 residues: CATSDSGGDHNQPQHF. The CDR3 DNA reads as TGTGCCACCAGTGATTCAGGGGGAGACCACAATCAGCCCCAGCATTTT.

The chain joins TRBV28 to TRBJ1-5; D might be TRBD1 (6 bases). The CDR3 totals 13 residues. The germline gives CDR1 MDHEN, CDR2 SYDVKM. V dropped 8 bases and J dropped 0 bases, with 8 bases sitting between them. CDR3 sequence reads: CASARGSNQPQHF. The CDR3 bases are TGTGCCAGCGCCAGGGGTAGCAATCAGCCCCAGCATTTT.

This clone appeared a single time. The chain uses TRBV4-3 and TRBJ2-1; TRBD1 agrees at 8 bases. CDR1 LGHNA and CDR2 YSLEER come from the germline V gene. CDR3 length: 13 amino acids. J was trimmed by 10 bases and V by 4 bases; bases with no gene match: 6. As DNA, the CDR3 is TGCGCCAGCAGCCCCCAGGGGGCGCGCGAGCAGTTCTTC. This encodes CASSPQGAREQFF.

This clone has only one observation. The gene calls are TRBV9 and TRBJ1-1, with D unresolved. The V end lost 0 bases, the J end lost 1 base, and 4 bases lay between the germline ends. The CDR3 covers 13 residues. Germline assignment: CDR1 SGDLS and CDR2 YYNGEE. The DNA of the CDR3 is TGTGCCAGCAGCGTAGAGGGGAACACTGAAGCTTTCTTT. The encoded protein is CASSVEGNTEAFF.